The 3 T cell receptor beta chains below were found in one sample sequenced in a study of T cell repertoires in cytomegalovirus infection. TCRdb ran MiXCR on the reads and lists one entry per CDR3 protein. The sample consists of approximately 270,000 distinct CDR3 sequences, around 20% of them appearing once. Antigens for these TCRs are unknown. The sample was cultured PBMCs, taken from culture after CMV antigen stimulation. The receptors here all came from a human donor in good health (CMV status not recorded). Some clones in this sample may be carry-over from other donors' samples.

The chain combines TRBV27 with TRBJ1-4; unclear D gene. Deletions cut 4 bases from V and 6 bases from J, with 21 bases between. The CDR3 runs 17 residues. CDR1 and CDR2 (germline): MNHEY, SMNVEV (reference sequence). Here the CDR3 DNA reads TGTGCCAGCAGTTCCGCACTAAGACGGGGAAGGGATGAAAAACTGTTTTTT. Its protein is CASSSALRRGRDEKLFF.

This clonotype has more than one count but fewer than ten. CDR3 sequence (DNA): TGTGCCAGCAGCCGAGGGGATCAGCCCCAGCATTTT. Translation gives CASSRGDQPQHF. The chain employs TRBV7-9 and TRBJ1-5; possible D gene TRBD1, 5 bases. The CDR3 runs 12 residues. Trimming stripped 5 bases from V and 5 bases from J, with 7 bases between. Per the germline V gene, CDR1 is SEHNR and CDR2 is FQNEAQ (reference sequence).

The chain links TRBV6-1 to TRBJ2-3; 7 bases are shared with TRBD1. Trimming removed 6 bases from V and 6 bases from J; junction bases left unmatched: 12. This CDR3 is 15 amino acids long. Germline values: CDR1 MNHNS, CDR2 SASEGT. The CDR3 DNA follows: TGTGCCAGCAGCCCGGGACAGCTACCTTTGGATACGCAGTATTTT. Translating gives CASSPGQLPLDTQYF.